The 8 T cell receptor beta chains presented below share a single source sample, sequenced in a study of shared clonotypes between healthy human individuals. Using immunoSEQ multiplex PCR, the repertoire was profiled, and TCRdb retains in-frame clones only, with some absent. This repertoire shows 950,000 to 1,100,000 clones, about four fifths found once; its top ten account for around 0.61%. Sequenced sample: memory CD4+ T cells from PBMCs. Subset noted: CD45RA-negative fraction. The receptors were gathered from a man aged 18 to 29 in good health. Some clones in this sample may be carry-over from other donors' samples.

The rearrangement links TRBV6-5 to TRBJ1-5; a possible D gene is TRBD1 (6 bases). In germline, CDR1 is MNHEY, CDR2 SVGAGI. Trimming took off 6 bases at V and 0 bases at J, with 12 bases between the two ends. This CDR3 comprises 15 residues. The CDR3 sequence is CASREDRNSNQPQHF. The CDR3 region has the DNA TGTGCCAGCAGGGAGGACAGAAATAGCAATCAGCCCCAGCATTTT.

The chain combines TRBV7-9 with TRBJ1-1; D gene unclear. The CDR3 has 14 amino acids. Germline V gene data show CDR1 as SEHNR and CDR2 as FQNEAQ (reference sequence). V lost 2 bases and J 5 bases, leaving 12 bases between the germline ends. For the CDR3, the DNA is TGTGCCAGCAGCTTATGGGGAGGACGGACTGAAGCTTTCTTT. It yields the protein CASSLWGGRTEAFF. Filled out from reference TRBV7-9 and TRBJ1-1, the complete variable domain reads DTGVSQNPRHKITKRGQNVTFRCDPISEHNRLYWYRQTLGQGPEFLTYFQNEAQLEKSRLLSDRFSAERPKGSFSTLEIQRTEQGDSAMYLCASSLWGGRTEAFFGQGTRLTVV.

The chain combines TRBV6-1 with TRBJ1-1; D gene unclear. The germline V and J ends were trimmed by 0 bases and 0 bases, with 8 bases remaining between them. The CDR3 runs 15 residues. CDR1 and CDR2 from the germline V gene are MNHNS and SASEGT. In DNA, the CDR3 is TGTGCCAGCAGTGAAGCGGCAGCAATGAACACTGAAGCTTTCTTT. As protein: CASSEAAAMNTEAFF.

The CDR3 region is CSVRGTSGSYEQYF. In nucleotides, the CDR3 is TGCAGCGTTCGGGGGACTAGCGGCTCCTACGAGCAGTACTTC. The gene calls are TRBV29-1 and TRBJ2-7, with TRBD2 identical over 11 bases. CDR1 and CDR2 from the germline V gene are SQVTM and ANQGSEA. Unmatched junction bases numbered 3, after V lost 5 bases and J lost 0 bases. The CDR3 has 14 amino acids.

The CDR3 loop reads CASKGTVTEAFF. DNA for the CDR3: TGTGCCAGCAAGGGGACAGTTACTGAAGCTTTCTTT. The V call is TRBV28, the J call TRBJ1-1; TRBD1 aligns across 7 bases. The germline CDR1 and CDR2 sequences are MDHEN and SYDVKM. Trimming removed 7 bases from V and 5 bases from J; junction bases left unmatched: 4. This CDR3 is 12 amino acids long.

The CDR3 bases are TGTGCCAGCAGCCCCAGGCCAACAGGAGACCTAGCCAAAAACATTCAGTACTTC. This translates into CASSPRPTGDLAKNIQYF. The chain joins TRBV9 to TRBJ2-4; weak D call: TRBD1 (5 bases). The CDR3 loop spans 18 amino acids. CDR1 and CDR2 (germline): SGDLS, YYNGEE. V was pared by 4 bases and J by 0 bases, with 20 bases between.

The chain employs TRBV5-4 and TRBJ1-3, with TRBD1 matching over 8 bases. CDR3 length: 16 amino acids. CDR1 and CDR2 from the germline V gene are SGHNT and YYREEE (reference sequence). Trimming at V came to 1 base and at J to 2 bases, leaving 5 bases not matched to a gene. In DNA, the CDR3 is TGTGCCAGCAGCTTGCGAGACAGGGGAGCTGGAAACACCATATATTTT. Translated: CASSLRDRGAGNTIYF.

The chain joins TRBV12-1 to TRBJ2-2; whether TRBD2, the table's D call, matches the DNA was not checked. TRBV12-1 constitutes a pseudogene. This CDR3 region has 17 residues. The CDR3 loop reads CASSPSGYNEGTGELFF. DNA for the CDR3: TGTGCCAGCAGTCCCTCTGGATACAATGAGGGAACCGGGGAGCTGTTTTTT.